The entry below describes one T cell receptor (beta chain). The clone's antigen remains unknown. No base quality information exists; no much larger clone differs at one position. Synthetic TCR analog templates were spiked into each PCR to estimate absolute template abundance from read counts. TCRbeta CDR3 regions were amplified from genomic DNA with bias-controlled V and J gene primers using the immunoSEQ assay. Sequencing of rearranged TCRbeta segments was performed at approximately 20X coverage. The authors' analysis ran thus. Sequencing errors were corrected by clustering and CDR3s were annotated against IMGT to assign V, D and J genes. Downstream analyses used only productive TCRbeta rearrangements and left out out-of-frame or stop-codon sequences. To compute clonality, Shannon entropy was normalized by the log of the number of unique productive sequences and then subtracted from one. Fisher's exact test with Benjamini-Hochberg correction, at a threshold of adjusted p below 0.01, was used to find clones that differed between time points or between blood and tumor. TCRdb mirrors the immuneACCESS table, restricted to in-frame sequences. Some clones are absent from its copies; in checked studies, under half trace to an unresolved V gene, and the reason for the others is unknown. From that table come the V and J calls and clone size; the DNA was used to work out D and trimming. This sample holds 100,000 to 150,000 clones; roughly 84% were observed only once. The ten largest clonotypes hold roughly 3.5% of the sample.

This specimen belongs to a study of PD-L1 blockade in urothelial cancer (dated by TCRdb to about 2017). Broadly, across the study: All patients started therapy around 2014 and received atezolizumab 1,200 mg intravenously every 3 weeks. Blood samples gave median yields of around 140,000 T cells and 82,636 unique TCRs, along with a median clonality of about 0.084. Whole exome sequencing and RNA sequencing of pretreatment tumors were performed alongside TCR sequencing in the same patients. Durable clinical benefit was defined as progression-free survival longer than 6 months, and TCR features were also tested against progression-free and overall survival. Somatic, immune and clinical correlates of response to PD-L1 blockade with atezolizumab in urothelial cancer were the focus of an exploratory multi-omic analysis. Patients had an ECOG performance status of 0 or 1 and had received between 0 and 3 prior chemotherapy regimens. Approximately 30 patients had pretreatment blood TCR-seq, some 25 had at least one posttreatment blood collection, and some 25 had tumor TCR-seq. TCR sequencing covered pretreatment tumor samples and matched, serially collected peripheral blood taken before and after atezolizumab treatment. Nine patients achieved durable clinical benefit and approximately 20 did not. Blood samples were analyzed at two time points: 3 weeks after treatment start (second dose) and 6 weeks after treatment start. About 90% of the roughly 30 patients were identified as males with urothelial cancer of bladder origin, and a prior smoking history was reported by 18 of 29 patients.

The time point label on this specimen signifies: pretreatment peripheral blood. A total of 25 to 30 patients with locally advanced or metastatic urothelial carcinoma, treated at Memorial Sloan Kettering on a trial protocol, made up the cohort. Peripheral blood mononuclear cells were collected pretreatment and during treatment, at between 1 and 8 total time points per patient. The Qiagen DNeasy Blood extraction kit was used to purify genomic DNA from total PBMCs and from tumor samples. PBMCs were collected pretreatment and during treatment, and were isolated and stored as previously described. Findings and caveats that apply to the study as a whole: A pretreatment peripheral blood TCR clonality below the median was linked to improved progression-free and overall survival. Because of the small sample size (n ≈ 29) and the many exploratory analyses performed, the results are intended to be regarded as hypothesis-generating. At 3 weeks after the start of treatment, tumor-associated TCR clones in peripheral blood had expanded more in patients with durable benefit (n ≈ 24, p = 0.022).

Sample: PBMCs, taken around atezolizumab (anti-PD-L1) treatment. This TCR was sampled from a middle-aged man with urothelial cancer.

The bases are TGTGCCAGCAGCCAAGCCGGACTAGCGGGAAGCTCCTACAATGAGCAGTTCTTC. Translated, it reads CASSQAGLAGSSYNEQFF. The sequence is built from TRBV4-2 and TRBJ2-1; 12 junctional bases match TRBD2. V and J are trimmed by 1 base and 0 bases, and the gene matches miss 4 bases of the junction. From the cysteine through the phenylalanine, the CDR3 covers 18 amino acids. CDR3 DNA is the only sequence kept; it has 54 bases, read in frame from the first base. In the germline V gene, CDR1 corresponds to LGHNA and CDR2 to YNFKEQ.